This TCR beta chain originates from a study of T cells after yellow fever vaccination. The CDR3 totals 14 residues. Trimming took 4 bases from V and 2 from J, leaving 11 bases between them. Germline lookup yields CDR1 MGHRA and CDR2 YSYEKL. Whole-study findings and limits: In post-booster samples, most primary-vaccination clones reappeared (just under 98% CD4, 75% to 90% CD8). CD4 and CD8 compartments shared a small share of clonotypes, likely from convergent recombination.

TCRdb itself ran the 5' RACE reads through MiXCR, one entry per CDR3 protein. This table holds some 49,000 distinct CDR3 sequences, over 5.5% found once. The chain combines TRBV4-1 with TRBJ2-5; tentative D call: TRBD2 (6 bases). The receptor was isolated from a man aged 30 to 39 who received the YFV17D yellow fever vaccine. Specimen: PBMCs, either bulk or a sorted T-cell subset (CD4+, CD8+, memory, or dextramer-sorted; not recorded which), collected 45 days after the yellow fever booster vaccination. DNA of the CDR3: TGCGCCAGCAGCCGGGGGGAGAGACAAGAGACCCAGTACTTC. It yields the protein CASSRGERQETQYF.